This T cell receptor (beta chain) was sequenced in a study of T cells after yellow fever vaccination. Study-level findings and limits: The study re-detected most primary-vaccination clones after the booster (96% CD4, approximately 87% CD8).

On this clonotype: Its antigen remains unknown.

Germline CDR1 is LGHNA and CDR2 is YSLEER. The CDR3 sequence is 16 residues long. Trimming stripped 4 bases from V and 5 bases from J, with 18 bases between. TCRdb re-analysed the 5' RACE reads in MiXCR, keeping a single row per CDR3 protein. This table has just under 600,000 distinct CDR3 sequences, less than 15% appearing once. This specimen was PBMCs, taken on the day of the yellow fever booster vaccination. The TCR originated in a man aged 25-45 years who received the YFV17D yellow fever vaccine. The rearrangement uses TRBV4-3 and TRBJ2-1, with D maybe TRBD2 (5 bases). The CDR3 region has the DNA TGCGCCAGCAGCCGCCTCACCGGAGGTGTTCACAATGAGCAGTTCTTC. This gives the protein CASSRLTGGVHNEQFF.